This is a list of T cell receptor beta chains from one sample in a study of T cell responses to AZD1222 COVID-19 vaccine. Profiling relied on immunoSEQ multiplex PCR, and the TCRdb table lists in-frame clones only, not all of them. The sample lists fewer than 120,000 clones; about 94% were seen once. This specimen consisted of peripheral blood, obtained 28 days after the second AZD1222 dose. These receptors all come from an adult who received the AZD1222 COVID-19 vaccine. The CDR3 runs from the conserved cysteine through the conserved F or W. The D gene is left open where the match is weak. A clone size is listed for some rows: how often the clone was seen (once, few, many), or a class if it is expanded.

TRBJ1-2 . TRBV4-1 . TGCGCCAGCAGCCAAGAAGTGCTTTTCCATGGCTACACCTTC CASSQEVLFHGYTF
TRBJ1-2 . TRBV10-2 . TGCGCCAGCAGTGAGTCAGGGACTGATGGCTACACCTTC CASSESGTDGYTF
TRBJ1-6 . TRBV4-1 . TGCGCCAGCAGCCAAGGGGGCAGGGGTTGGCCCCTCCACTTT CASSQGGRGWPLHF
TRBJ2-1 . TRBV12-5 . TGTGCTAGTGGTTTCGGGTGGAACAATGAGCAGTTCTTC CASGFGWNNEQFF
TRBJ1-5 . TRBV5-6 . TGTGCCAGCAGCTTGTACAGCAATCAGCCCCAGCATTTT CASSLYSNQPQHF
TRBJ2-2 . TRBV7-8 . TGTGCCAGCAGGATAGAGAACAGGGAGGTTTGGACCGGGGAGCTGTTTTTT CASRIENREVWTGELFF
TRBJ2-2 . TRBV6-5 . TGTGCCAGCAGGGGACTGTACACCGGGGAGCTGTTTTTT CASRGLYTGELFF
TRBJ2-5 . TRBV6-6 once TGTGCCAGCAGTTACGGGAATTCAGAGACCCAGTACTTC CASSYGNSETQYF
TRBJ1-3 . TRBV5-4 . TGTGCCAGCAGCCCAGGTCCCGGAAACACCATATATTTT CASSPGPGNTIYF
TRBJ1-2 . TRBV23-1 once TGCGCCAGCCCCGACCCGGAAGAATATGGCTACACCTTC CASPDPEEYGYTF
TRBJ1-2 . TRBV7-9 . TGTGCCAGCTCCGTAGGGACGACATCGGGCTATGGCTACACCTTC CASSVGTTSGYGYTF
TRBJ1-2 . TRBV7-9 few TGTGCCAGCAGCCTAATATCAAGGCGCAATTATGGCTACACCTTC CASSLISRRNYGYTF
TRBJ1-2 . TRBV9 . TGTGCCAGCAGCTCCCAGACCGGGGGGGGCTATGGCTACACCTTC CASSSQTGGGYGYTF
TRBJ2-1 TRBD2 TRBV7-8 . TGTGCCAGCAGCCACCAACCTAGCGGGCCGGAGCAGTTCTTC CASSHQPSGPEQFF
TRBJ1-1 . TRBV3-1/TRBV3-2 . TGTGCCAGCAGCCAAGTTTTACTGGAAAAAGCTTTCTTT CASSQVLLEKAFF
TRBJ1-4 . TRBV5-1 . TGCGCCAGCAGCTTACAGGGTGCAACTAATGAAAAACTGTTTTTT CASSLQGATNEKLFF
TRBJ1-1 . TRBV15 . TGTGCCACCAGCCCTAGAGGAGTACACACTGAAGCTTTCTTT CATSPRGVHTEAFF
TRBJ2-7 TRBD2 TRBV29-1 . TGCAGCGTTGGTACTACCGACGGGAGGATCTCCTACGAGCAGTACTTC CSVGTTDGRISYEQYF
TRBJ1-2 TRBD1 TRBV5-4 once TGTGCCAGCAGCTTGGGCGGACAGGGTCTTGGTGGCTACACCTTC CASSLGGQGLGGYTF
TRBJ1-1 . TRBV3-1/TRBV3-2 . TGTGCCAGCAGCCAAAACATGAACACTGAAGCTTTCTTT CASSQNMNTEAFF
TRBJ1-3 TRBD1 TRBV10-2 . TGCGCCAGCAGTCCGGACAGGGGGGTTAGAAACACCATATATTTT CASSPDRGVRNTIYF
TRBJ1-1 . TRBV5-6 . TGTGCCAGCAGCTTCCCATCAAAGAACACTGAAGCTTTCTTT CASSFPSKNTEAFF
TRBJ2-2 . TRBV5-1 . TGCGCCAGCAGCTTGGGACAAAACACCGGGGAGCTGTTTTTT CASSLGQNTGELFF
TRBJ1-1 . TRBV2 . TGTGCCGGGGCCGCGTCTGAAGCTTTCTTT CAGAASEAFF
TRBJ1-2 . TRBV21-1 . TGTGCCAGCAGCAAAACAGGGGGCTATAACTATGGCTACACCTTC CASSKTGGYNYGYTF
TRBJ1-1 TRBD1 TRBV7-8 . TGTGCCAGCAGCCGCCTAGGACAGGAGAACACTGAAGCTTTCTTT CASSRLGQENTEAFF
TRBJ1-1 . TRBV5-1 . TGCGCCAGCAGCTTGGCGGGGGGGCGCGTCATCACTGAAGCTTTCTTT CASSLAGGRVITEAFF
TRBJ1-1 . TRBV18 . TGTGCCAGCTCCCCTACAGGGATGAACACTGAAGCTTTCTTT CASSPTGMNTEAFF
TRBJ1-2 TRBD1 TRBV6-5 . TGTGCCAGCAGTCTCTACCAACAGGGGGCTAATGGCTACACCTTC CASSLYQQGANGYTF
TRBJ2-7 . TRBV6-5 . TGTGCCAGCAGTTACGGGAGTACCTACGAGCAGTACTTC CASSYGSTYEQYF
TRBJ2-7 . TRBV7-9 . TGTGCCAGCAGCTTAGTAGGAGGGTTGAGCTCCTACGAGCAGTACTTC CASSLVGGLSSYEQYF
TRBJ2-1 TRBD2 TRBV11-3 . TGTGCCAGCAGCTTTAGCGGGAGTAATTACAATGAGCAGTTCTTC CASSFSGSNYNEQFF
TRBJ2-1 . TRBV19 . TGTGCCAGCGGGCCCCAGGCTCCAGGGGCGGATGAGCAGTTCTTC CASGPQAPGADEQFF
TRBJ2-3 . TRBV18 . TGTGCCAGCTCCCTTTCCCATAGCACAGATACGCAGTATTTT CASSLSHSTDTQYF
TRBJ1-1 . TRBV13 . TGTGCCAGCAGCTTTGAGACGAACACTGAAGCTTTCTTT CASSFETNTEAFF
TRBJ2-2 . TRBV12-3/TRBV12-4 . TGTGCCAGCTCCAGACCCGCCGGGGAGCTGTTTTTT CASSRPAGELFF
TRBJ2-1 TRBD2 TRBV6-5 . TGTGCCAGCAGTTACCACGGGACTACCGATGAGCAGTTCTTC CASSYHGTTDEQFF
TRBJ1-4 . TRBV11-2 . TGTGCCAGCAGTTCCCGGCAGCATAATGAAAAACTGTTTTTT CASSSRQHNEKLFF
TRBJ2-7 . TRBV7-9 . TGTGCCAGCAGCACCCGTTCCCTCGAGCAGTACTTC CASSTRSLEQYF
TRBJ2-7 . TRBV6-6 . TGTGCCAGCAGTGGGAATACAGGGTCCTACGAGCAGTACTTC CASSGNTGSYEQYF
TRBJ1-2 . TRBV10-3 . TGTGCCATCAGTCAGTTAAACCATGGCTACACCTTC CAISQLNHGYTF
TRBJ1-6 . TRBV27 . TGTGCCAGCAGTCCTACAGGGATAAATTCACCCCTCCACTTT CASSPTGINSPLHF
TRBJ2-6 . TRBV6-1 . TGTGCCAGCAGTGGGTCACACAGGCGCGTCAGGGCCAACGTCCTGACTTTC CASSGSHRRVRANVLTF
TRBJ2-5 . TRBV13 . TGTGCCAGCAGCTTAACGACGGAGAACCAAGAGACCCAGTACTTC CASSLTTENQETQYF
TRBJ1-3 . TRBV3-1/TRBV3-2 . TGTGCCAGCAGCCGTGGGGGGAACTCTGGAAACACCATATATTTT CASSRGGNSGNTIYF
TRBJ1-2 . TRBV19 . TGTGCCAGTAGCCAAGACAGTGGCGGGTACTATGGCTACACCTTC CASSQDSGGYYGYTF
TRBJ1-2 . TRBV19 . TGTGCCAGTAGGGCCAGGGTTCGTTATGGCTACACCTTC CASRARVRYGYTF
TRBJ1-1 . TRBV10-3 few TGTGCCATTGGCAGGGAAGTGTGGACTGAAGCTTTCTTT CAIGREVWTEAFF
TRBJ1-3 TRBD1 TRBV19 . TGTGCCAGTGGCCCCGGGACAGGGGACCCGTTACATCAGGCTGGAAACACCATATATTTT CASGPGTGDPLHQAGNTIYF
TRBJ1-1 . TRBV14 . TGTGCCAGCAGCCAAGATCAGGCGGTCAGGCGGAACACTGAAGCTTTCTTT CASSQDQAVRRNTEAFF
TRBJ1-1 TRBD1 TRBV6-5 . TGTGCCAGCAGCCCCCAGGAGGGGGCGCGGGCTTTCTTT CASSPQEGARAFF